The sequence of this T cell receptor beta chain was determined in a study of PD-1 blockade in classical Hodgkin lymphoma. The study, taken as a whole, reports: Only CD4+ TCR diversity, not CD8+, had risen significantly by C4D1.

The time point: cycle 4 day 1 (C4D1), after less than 7 weeks of nivolumab. Relapse after autologous stem cell transplantation occurred in every patient, and brentuximab vedotin exposure varied. Purified CD4+ T cells were obtained from thawed PBMCs through magnetic negative selection. Patients showed best responses of complete response, partial response or progressive disease. Germline-derived CDR1 and CDR2 are SGHTA and FQGTGA. The length of the CDR3 is 19 residues. The trim removed 6 bases at V and 0 bases at J, leaving 13 bases unmatched. This clone was found a few times. The antigen is not known. TCRdb's table, derived via immunoSEQ multiplex PCR, lists solely in-frame clones and lacks some. The repertoire consists of tens of thousands of clones, with about 85% occurring once and the leading ten covering roughly 0.43%.

Sequencing used CD4+ T cells from blood, obtained before the fourth cycle of nivolumab. The sequence was collected from a human donor with classical Hodgkin lymphoma. The rearrangement links TRBV7-3 to TRBJ2-7; TRBD2 agrees at 14 bases. The CDR3: CASRPGTSGRSTLSYEQYF. CDR3 coding DNA: TGTGCCAGCAGACCCGGGACTAGCGGGAGATCAACCCTCTCCTACGAGCAGTACTTC.